The clone carrying this T cell receptor (beta chain) appeared a single time. TCRdb keeps only in-frame clones here, not all; method: immunoSEQ multiplex PCR. Counted here are about 200,000 clones, more than 75% occurring once; the ten biggest clones make up approximately 5%. This sample stems from a study of blood T cell repertoires in COVID-19. Germline V gene lookup returns CDR1 SGDLS and CDR2 YYNGEE. The CDR3 loop spans 15 amino acids. The V end lost 0 bases, the J end lost 4 bases, and 14 bases lay between the germline ends. The source material was PBMCs or T cells enriched from blood (not recorded which). The J gene is TRBJ2-7, the V gene TRBV9; no firm D call. The clonotype comes from a man aged 40-49 years with acute COVID-19. CDR3 DNA sequence: TGTGCCAGCAGCGTAGGTAATAGGAGAGATTACGAGCAGTACTTC. It translates to CASSVGNRRDYEQYF. The entire variable domain, with the rest obtained from reference TRBV9 and TRBJ2-7, is as follows: DSGVTQTPKHLITATGQRVTLRCSPRSGDLSVYWYQQSLDQGLQFLIQYYNGEERAKGNILERFSAQQFPDLHSELNLSSLELGDSALYFCASSVGNRRDYEQYFGPGTRLTVT.